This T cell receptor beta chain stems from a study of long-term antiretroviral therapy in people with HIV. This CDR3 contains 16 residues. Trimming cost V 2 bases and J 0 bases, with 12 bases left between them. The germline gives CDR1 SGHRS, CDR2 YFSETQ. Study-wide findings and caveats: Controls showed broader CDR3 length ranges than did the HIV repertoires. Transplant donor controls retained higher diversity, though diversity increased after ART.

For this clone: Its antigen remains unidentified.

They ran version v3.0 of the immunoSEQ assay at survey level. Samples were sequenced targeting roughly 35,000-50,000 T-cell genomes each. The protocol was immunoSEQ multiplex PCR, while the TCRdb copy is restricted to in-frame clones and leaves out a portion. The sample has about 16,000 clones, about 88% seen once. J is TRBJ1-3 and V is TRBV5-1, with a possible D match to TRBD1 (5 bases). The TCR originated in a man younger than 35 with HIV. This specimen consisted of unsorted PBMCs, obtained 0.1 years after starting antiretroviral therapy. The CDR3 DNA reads TGCGCCAGCAGCTTTGGGGCGCTCTACTCTGGAAACACCATATATTTT. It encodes CASSFGALYSGNTIYF.